The 17 T cell receptor beta chains listed next were all sequenced from one sample in a study of OX40 agonist ivuxolimab in advanced cancers. The data were produced by immunoSEQ multiplex PCR, yet TCRdb's version contains in-frame clones alone and is incomplete. The repertoire has some 16,000 clones, 75% to 85% of them found once; the top ten carry 9.5% to 15%. Source: CD4+ or CD8+ T cells sorted from blood, taken in a trial of the OX40 agonist ivuxolimab. These receptors all come from an adult with an advanced solid tumor such as melanoma, head and neck, liver or kidney cancer.

J is TRBJ2-3 and V is TRBV11-3; D possibly corresponds to TRBD2 (7 bases). V lost 4 bases to trimming and J lost 4 bases, with 15 bases between them. This CDR3 is 15 amino acids long. CDR1 and CDR2 from the germline V gene are SGHNT and YENEEA. This CDR3 is CASSSWGGSADTQYF. As DNA, the CDR3 is TGTGCCAGCAGCTCGTGGGGGGGCAGCGCAGATACGCAGTATTTT.

As concerns this clone: A much larger clone lies a single base off, so this may be a read error. V usage is TRBV7-9 and J usage is TRBJ2-5; no firm D call. Germline V lookup: CDR1 SEHNR, CDR2 FQNEAQ (reference sequence). CDR3 length: 13 residues. The CDR3, as DNA: TGTGCCAACAGCTTAGATGCCAAGGAGACCCAGTACTTC. It specifies CANSLDAKETQYF.

V and J are TRBV4-2 and TRBJ1-1; possible D gene TRBD1, 5 bases. Germline lookup yields CDR1 LGHNA and CDR2 YNFKEQ. The CDR3 contains 14 residues. V dropped 1 base and J dropped 7 bases, with 13 bases sitting between them. The CDR3: CASSQVGEGLEAFF. The CDR3 DNA is TGTGCCAGCAGCCAAGTTGGTGAGGGACTTGAAGCTTTCTTT.

This clone has only a few counts. The rearrangement links TRBV6-1 to TRBJ1-1; possibly TRBD1 for D (5 bases). The CDR3 contains 13 residues. The V end lost 7 bases, the J end lost 1 base, and 10 bases lay between the germline ends. Germline CDR1 and CDR2: MNHNS and SASEGT. CDR3 nucleotides: TGTGCCAGCATCCTTGGGGGGAACACTGAAGCTTTCTTT. It encodes CASILGGNTEAFF.

This clone was observed a handful of times. CDR3 region: CASSPMEGYEQYF. CDR3 in DNA: TGTGCCAGCTCACCGATGGAGGGGTACGAGCAGTACTTC. The V call is TRBV18, the J call TRBJ2-7; TRBD2 might be the D (6 bases). Germline V gene sequence: CDR1 KGHSH, CDR2 LQKENI. The CDR3 sequence is 13 residues long. The V end was cut by 3 bases, the J end by 4 bases, with 10 bases between. The whole variable domain, remainder taken from reference TRBV18 and TRBJ2-7, is NAGVMQNPRHLVRRRGQEARLRCSPMKGHSHVYWYRQLPEEGLKFMVYLQKENIIDESGMPKERFSAEFPKEGPSILRIQQVVRGDSAAYFCASSPMEGYEQYFGPGTRLTVT.

This rearrangement joins TRBV9 to TRBJ2-5; tentatively, D is TRBD1 or TRBD2 (5 bases each). Trimming left V 0 bases short and J 1 base short, with 7 bases between. The CDR3 has 14 residues. Germline V CDR1 and CDR2: SGDLS, YYNGEE. The DNA of the CDR3 is TGTGCCAGCAGCGTAGCTGGGACCCAAGAGACCCAGTACTTC. This encodes CASSVAGTQETQYF.

The rearrangement links TRBV6-1 to TRBJ2-1; 12 bases agree with TRBD2. Germline V gene sequence: CDR1 MNHNS, CDR2 SASEGT. Losses at the gene ends were 5 bases for V and 8 bases for J; bases not matched to a gene: 4. The CDR3 consists of 14 residues. CDR3 nucleotides: TGTGCCAGCAGTTCGACTAGCGGGGGTGATGAGCAGTTCTTC. Its protein is CASSSTSGGDEQFF.

The genes are TRBV27 and TRBJ2-2; D might be TRBD1 (6 bases). Looked up from germline, CDR1 is MNHEY and CDR2 is SMNVEV (reference sequence). This CDR3 is built from 15 residues. The ends were cut back, 4 bases at V and 5 bases at J, with 14 bases in the middle. The CDR3 sequence: CASSSYRDGTGELFF. Here the CDR3 DNA reads TGTGCCAGCAGTTCCTACAGGGACGGGACCGGGGAGCTGTTTTTT.

This clone came up a few times. The chain employs TRBV11-3 and TRBJ2-5; D unresolved. CDR1 is SGHNT and CDR2 is YENEEA in the germline V gene. This CDR3 has 14 residues. The V end was cut by 4 bases, the J end by 1 base, with 10 bases between. CDR3 sequence (DNA): TGTGCCAGCAGCTATCAGTTGTCCCAAGAGACCCAGTACTTC. Its translation: CASSYQLSQETQYF. Together with reference TRBV11-3 and TRBJ2-5, the CDR3 gives the full variable domain: EAGVVQSPRYKIIEKKQPVAFWCNPISGHNTLYWYLQNLGQGPELLIRYENEEAVDDSQLPKDRFSAERLKGVDSTLKIQPAELGDSAVYLCASSYQLSQETQYFGPGTRLLVL.

The chain couples TRBV19 to TRBJ2-2; D could derive from TRBD1 or TRBD2 (5 bases each). The germline V gene encodes CDR1 LNHDA and CDR2 SQIVND (reference sequence). With 8 bases removed from V and 2 bases from J, the gap between germline ends came to 12 bases. The CDR3 has 14 amino acids. CDR3 protein: CASATWDNTGELFF. The CDR3 DNA follows: TGTGCCAGTGCTACTTGGGACAACACCGGGGAGCTGTTTTTT.

This chain connects TRBV6-5 to TRBJ2-1; D is unresolved. V was clipped by 5 bases and J by 8 bases, with 13 bases between them. Germline V gene sequence: CDR1 MNHEY, CDR2 SVGAGI. This CDR3 is 13 amino acids long. The DNA of the CDR3 is TGTGCCAGCAGTCACTTTCCTGGGGATGAGCAGTTCTTC. It yields the protein CASSHFPGDEQFF.

The genes are TRBV5-4 and TRBJ1-1; D gene unclear. V dropped 4 bases and J dropped 1 base, with 11 bases sitting between them. Germline CDR1 and CDR2: SGHNT and YYREEE (reference sequence). CDR3 length equals 14 residues. CDR3 region: CASSQDGQNTEAFF. The CDR3 coding sequence is TGTGCCAGCAGCCAAGATGGGCAGAACACTGAAGCTTTCTTT.

This chain uses TRBV27 with TRBJ1-1; TRBD1 is a possible D gene (6 bases). Germline CDR1 and CDR2: MNHEY and SMNVEV (reference sequence). Trimming took off 8 bases at V and 8 bases at J, with 15 bases between the two ends. The CDR3 consists of 12 residues. CDR3 region: CASGPWGAEAFF. CDR3 DNA: TGTGCCAGCGGGCCGTGGGGGGCAGAAGCTTTCTTT.

This clone was recorded only once. The chain employs TRBV7-9 and TRBJ2-7; D may match TRBD1 or TRBD2 (5 bases each). Trimming cost V 1 base and J 7 bases, with 8 bases left between them. Germline CDR1 and CDR2: SEHNR and FQNEAQ (reference sequence). The CDR3 runs to 12 residues. CDR3 amino acids: CASSLGGSEQYF. The CDR3 bases are TGTGCCAGCAGCTTAGGGGGGAGTGAGCAGTACTTC.

This chain uses TRBV5-3 with TRBJ1-5, with TRBD1 matching 7 bases. TRBV5-3 is treated as an ORF (open reading frame) with a function not yet certain. CDR3 length equals 16 residues. J was trimmed by 2 bases and V by 2 bases; bases with no gene match: 7. Here the CDR3 DNA reads TGTGCCAGAAGCTTTCAGGGGGGCAAAGGCAATCAGCCCCAGCATTTT. It encodes CARSFQGGKGNQPQHF.

The J gene is TRBJ2-3, the V gene TRBV2; no firm D call. The CDR3 spans 13 residues. Trimming left V 2 bases short and J 5 bases short, with 8 bases between. Per the germline V gene, CDR1 is SNHLY and CDR2 is FYNNEI. CDR3 bases: TGTGCCAGCAGTGAAATTAGTCAAGATACGCAGTATTTT. Translating gives CASSEISQDTQYF. The variable domain in full, with the rest retrieved from reference TRBV2 and TRBJ2-3, is EPEVTQTPSHQVTQMGQEVILRCVPISNHLYFYWYRQILGQKVEFLVSFYNNEISEKSEIFDDQFSVERPDGSNFTLKIRSTKLEDSAMYFCASSEISQDTQYFGPGTRLTVL.

The V call is TRBV7-9, the J call TRBJ2-3; TRBD2 aligns across 11 bases. The CDR3 is 14 residues long. Germline CDR1 and CDR2: SEHNR and FQNEAQ (reference sequence). The trim removed 8 bases at V and 2 bases at J, leaving 3 bases unmatched. This CDR3 reads CASETSGATDTQYF. The CDR3 DNA sequence: TGTGCCAGCGAGACTAGCGGGGCCACAGATACGCAGTATTTT. Full variable domain (missing parts from reference TRBV7-9 and TRBJ2-3): DTGVSQNPRHKITKRGQNVTFRCDPISEHNRLYWYRQTLGQGPEFLTYFQNEAQLEKSRLLSDRFSAERPKGSFSTLEIQRTEQGDSAMYLCASETSGATDTQYFGPGTRLTVL.